This is a list of T cell receptor beta chains from one sample in a study of neurological immune-mediated disorders. TCRdb ran MiXCR on the 5' RACE reads and lists one entry per CDR3 protein. Of roughly 32,000 distinct CDR3 sequences listed, about an eighth are singletons. The sequencing sample was made of CD4+ T cells from blood. All receptors derive from a female donor with HTLV-1-associated myelopathy (HAM/TSP). The CDR3 runs from the conserved cysteine through the conserved F or W. Fields, in order: clone size, D gene, V gene, J gene, CDR3 protein, CDR3 DNA. A D gene is named only where the DNA matches it firmly. Only part of the rows carry a size: once, few, many, or a class if the clone is expanded.

many,NA,TRBV5-1,TRBJ2-1,CASSLDGVYNEQFF,TGCGCCAGCAGCTTGGACGGGGTCTACAATGAGCAGTTCTTC
many,NA,TRBV5-1,TRBJ1-2,CASSLDPFPVYGYTF,TGCGCCAGCAGCTTGGACCCTTTCCCCGTCTATGGCTACACCTTC
NA,NA,TRBV6-6,TRBJ2-1,CASRNPDPYNEQFF,TGTGCCAGCAGGAACCCCGACCCCTACAATGAGCAGTTCTTC
many,TRBD2,TRBV12-3/TRBV12-4,TRBJ2-3,CASSFPLAGGPIDTQYF,TGTGCCAGCAGTTTTCCCCTGGCGGGAGGGCCTATAGATACGCAGTATTTT
medium-sized,NA,TRBV7-6,TRBJ2-2,CASSFTRGGELFF,TGTGCCAGCAGCTTTACCAGGGGCGGGGAGCTGTTTTTT
medium-sized,TRBD2,TRBV20-1,TRBJ2-1,CSARGAGLGNEQFF,TGCAGTGCTAGAGGAGCGGGGCTTGGCAATGAGCAGTTCTTC
many,TRBD2,TRBV12-3/TRBV12-4,TRBJ2-3,CASVGAGGPDTQYF,TGTGCCAGCGTGGGGGCGGGAGGGCCTGATACGCAGTATTTT
many,NA,TRBV29-1,TRBJ1-5,CSVGNAGNQPQHF,TGCAGCGTTGGTAATGCTGGCAATCAGCCCCAGCATTTT
medium-sized,NA,TRBV25-1,TRBJ2-5,CASSRGETQYF,TGTGCCAGCAGTCGCGGTGAGACCCAGTACTTC
many,NA,TRBV5-5,TRBJ2-3,CASSLYFDTDTQYF,TGTGCCAGCAGCTTGTATTTCGACACAGATACGCAGTATTTT
many,NA,TRBV7-2,TRBJ2-7,CASSFISQSYEQYF,TGTGCCAGCAGCTTTATCTCGCAATCCTACGAGCAGTACTTC
many,NA,TRBV20-1,TRBJ1-1,CSVGGILNTEAFF,TGCAGTGTCGGGGGGATTTTGAACACTGAAGCTTTCTTT
many,NA,TRBV7-7,TRBJ1-1,CASSLTENTEAFF,TGTGCTAGCAGCCTGACAGAGAACACTGAAGCTTTCTTT